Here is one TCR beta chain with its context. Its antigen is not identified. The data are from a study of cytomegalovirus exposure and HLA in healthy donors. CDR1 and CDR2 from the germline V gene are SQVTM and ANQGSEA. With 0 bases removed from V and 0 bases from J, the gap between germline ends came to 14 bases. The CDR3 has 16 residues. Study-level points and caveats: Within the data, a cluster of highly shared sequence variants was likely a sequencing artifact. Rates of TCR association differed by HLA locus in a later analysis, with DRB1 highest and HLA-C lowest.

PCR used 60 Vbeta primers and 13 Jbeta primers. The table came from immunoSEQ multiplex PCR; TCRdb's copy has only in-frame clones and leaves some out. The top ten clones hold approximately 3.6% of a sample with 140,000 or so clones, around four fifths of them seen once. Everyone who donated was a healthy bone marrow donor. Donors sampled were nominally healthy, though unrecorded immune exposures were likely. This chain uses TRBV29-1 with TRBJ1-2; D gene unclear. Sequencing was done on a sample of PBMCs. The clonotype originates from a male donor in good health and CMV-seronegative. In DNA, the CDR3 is TGCAGCGTTGAAGACGACACCGGAATAGCTAACTATGGCTACACCTTC. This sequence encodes CSVEDDTGIANYGYTF.